The clone carrying this TCR beta chain was detected only a few times. Its specificity is not known. This sample was taken from a study of beta chain features in type 1 diabetes. Study in general: All samples yielded some 110 million examined sorted cells. Regarding the study as a whole: Any HLA type influence on TCRB rearrangement was left unresolved here. Significant though moderate, a shortening of TCRB CDR3s appeared in all four CD4+ subsets of Type 1 diabetes patients. Within the patient group, naive, central memory and Treg TCRB repertoires appeared more similar to each other than within healthy donors.

V shed 10 bases and J shed 3 bases, with 13 bases lying between them. The CDR3 length is 12 residues. Germline assignment: CDR1 MNHEY and CDR2 SVGAGI. The whole isolated RNA underwent reverse transcription, so sequencing captured expressed TCRB transcripts. It was found that naive, central memory and regulatory T cell samples averaged about 3.5 million reads. Clones were read by immunoSEQ multiplex PCR, and TCRdb kept only the in-frame ones, dropping some. The data show 150,000 to 200,000 clones, roughly 65% seen once. The source of this sequence is a man aged 25-45 years with type 1 diabetes. The chain couples TRBV6-5 to TRBJ2-7, with D uncertain. Sequencing used naive CD4+ T cells from blood. The CDR3 DNA reads as TGTGCCACAGGCATGGAGCTCTACGAGCAGTACTTC. It codes for CATGMELYEQYF.